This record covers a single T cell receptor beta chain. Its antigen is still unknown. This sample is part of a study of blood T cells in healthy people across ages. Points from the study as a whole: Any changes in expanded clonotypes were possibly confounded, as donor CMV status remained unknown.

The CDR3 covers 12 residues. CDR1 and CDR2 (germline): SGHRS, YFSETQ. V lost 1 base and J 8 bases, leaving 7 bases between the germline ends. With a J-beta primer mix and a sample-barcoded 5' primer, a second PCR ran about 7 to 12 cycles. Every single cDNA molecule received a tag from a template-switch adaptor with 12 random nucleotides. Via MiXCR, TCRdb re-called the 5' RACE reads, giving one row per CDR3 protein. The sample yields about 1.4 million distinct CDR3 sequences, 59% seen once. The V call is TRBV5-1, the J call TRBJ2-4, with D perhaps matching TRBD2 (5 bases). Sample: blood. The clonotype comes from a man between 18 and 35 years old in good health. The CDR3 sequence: CASSLNGDIQYF. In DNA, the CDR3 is TGCGCCAGCAGCTTGAACGGGGACATTCAGTACTTC.